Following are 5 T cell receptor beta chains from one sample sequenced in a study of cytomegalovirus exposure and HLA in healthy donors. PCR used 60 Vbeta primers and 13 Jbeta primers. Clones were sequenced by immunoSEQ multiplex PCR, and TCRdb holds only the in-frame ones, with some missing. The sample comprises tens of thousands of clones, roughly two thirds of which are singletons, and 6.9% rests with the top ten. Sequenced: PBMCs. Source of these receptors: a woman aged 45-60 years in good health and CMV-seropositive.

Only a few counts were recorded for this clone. CDR3 nucleotides: TGTGCTAGTGGTTTGGTACTTTACGAGCAGTACTTC. Residues: CASGLVLYEQYF. The chain recombines TRBV12-5 with TRBJ2-7; D gene uncertain. The CDR3 is 12 residues long. Looked up from germline, CDR1 is LGHNT and CDR2 is FRNRAP. V lost 0 bases to trimming and J lost 4 bases, with 4 bases between them.

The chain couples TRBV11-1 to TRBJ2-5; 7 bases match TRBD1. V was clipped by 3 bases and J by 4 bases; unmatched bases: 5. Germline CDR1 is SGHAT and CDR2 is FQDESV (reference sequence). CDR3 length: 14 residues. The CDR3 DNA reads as TGTGCCAGCAGCTTGGTGGCAGGGGGAGAGACCCAGTACTTC. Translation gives CASSLVAGGETQYF.

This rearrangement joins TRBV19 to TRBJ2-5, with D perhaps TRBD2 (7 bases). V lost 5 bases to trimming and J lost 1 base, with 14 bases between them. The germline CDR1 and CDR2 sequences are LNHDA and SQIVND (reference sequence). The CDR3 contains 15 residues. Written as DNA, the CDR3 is TGTGCCAGTAGTGGGCGGGGGCCGTTCCAAGAGACCCAGTACTTC. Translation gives CASSGRGPFQETQYF.

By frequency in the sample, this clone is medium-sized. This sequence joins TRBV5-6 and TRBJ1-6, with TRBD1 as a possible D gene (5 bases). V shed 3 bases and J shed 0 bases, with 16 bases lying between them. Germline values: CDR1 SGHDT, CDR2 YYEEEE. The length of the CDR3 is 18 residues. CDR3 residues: CASSSRDSGSSYNSPLHF. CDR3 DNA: TGTGCCAGCAGCTCCCGGGACTCCGGGAGCTCCTATAATTCACCCCTCCACTTT.

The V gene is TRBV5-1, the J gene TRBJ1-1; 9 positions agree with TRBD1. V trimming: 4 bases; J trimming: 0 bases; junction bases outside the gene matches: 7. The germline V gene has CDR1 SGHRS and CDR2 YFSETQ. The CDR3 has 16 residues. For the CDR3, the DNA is TGCGCCAGCAGCCTCGGACAGGGGCATTTGAACACTGAAGCTTTCTTT. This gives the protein CASSLGQGHLNTEAFF.